The following is a T cell receptor (beta chain) sequence with its context. Profiling relied on immunoSEQ multiplex PCR, and the TCRdb table lists in-frame clones only, not all of them. The sample lists fewer than 45,000 clones, roughly 82% occurring once. This entry belongs to a study of blood T cell repertoires in COVID-19. The wider study: Nucleic acid was either cDNA or gDNA, and it came from T cells, B-cell-depleted T cells, or PBMCs.

The CDR3 loop spans 16 amino acids. Germline CDR1 reads ENHRY; CDR2 reads SYGVKD. Trimming took off 5 bases at V and 5 bases at J, with 21 bases between the two ends. What was sequenced was peripheral blood. The source is a human donor in a cohort sampled during active COVID-19. The J gene is TRBJ2-5, the V gene TRBV10-3, with TRBD1 as a possible D gene (6 bases). CDR3 nucleotide sequence: TGTGCCATCAGTAACTCCGGGCTCAGGGGCCCGGAGACCCAGTACTTC. Its translation is CAISNSGLRGPETQYF.